The clone carrying this T cell receptor beta chain occurred a few times. The antigen is unknown. The data derive from a study of response to subunit inactivated influenza vaccine. Study-wide results and caveats: Authors suggested few new T cells are recruited by each seasonal influenza vaccination.

TCRdb reprocessed the RT-PCR reads via MiXCR and lists one record per CDR3 protein. The sample yields over 400,000 distinct CDR3 sequences, over 9.5% seen once. Between the trimmed V and J ends, which lost 7 bases and 5 bases, there was a span of 18 bases. CDR3 length: 14 amino acids. Germline V CDR1 and CDR2: LGHDT, YNNKEL (reference sequence). The receptor was isolated from a man aged 45-60 years who received an inactivated influenza vaccine. Sequences were derived from PBMCs from blood, sampled roughly 6 weeks after vaccination. The chain has TRBV3-1 and TRBJ2-7, with D unresolved. The CDR3 nucleotides are TGTGCCAGCACCGCTCTCGTCTCGCCCGACGAGCAGTACTTC. It yields the protein CASTALVSPDEQYF.